The 10 T cell receptor beta chains given below trace back to one sample, sequenced in a study of regulatory T cells in long-lasting Graves disease. Time point defined: persistent/refractory GD, antithyroid drugs over 5 years with positive TRAb. PBMCs provided the RNA from which the TCR library was made. Through Arm-PCR of CDR3 regions and iRepertoire HTBI primers, TCR beta libraries were built. TCRdb re-called the multiplex PCR reads through MiXCR, storing one row per CDR3 protein. This table has some 440,000 distinct CDR3 sequences, under 25% appearing once. The sample in question was peripheral blood mononuclear cells (PBMCs), obtained when the disease was refractory, from a patient treated with antithyroid drugs. The origin of the receptors is a female donor with Graves disease.

This clonotype was seen ten or more times. The chain is built from TRBV28 and TRBJ1-1, with D possibly matching TRBD1 (6 bases). V was cut by 6 bases and J by 0 bases, with 14 bases left in between. The CDR3 totals 15 residues. Germline values: CDR1 MDHEN, CDR2 SYDVKM. CDR3 bases: TGTGCCAGCAGGGGGGTTACAGGGATGAACACTGAAGCTTTCTTT. Translating it yields CASRGVTGMNTEAFF.

This clonotype was recorded once. V is TRBV7-9 and J is TRBJ2-1; D not resolved. Trimming shortened V by 3 bases and J by 3 bases, and 12 bases separated the two germline ends. The CDR3 runs to 15 residues. Germline V gives CDR1 SEHNR, CDR2 FQNEAQ (reference sequence). The DNA for the CDR3 is TGTGCCAGCAGCTTCTGGCTCACCGACTACAATGAGCAGTTCTTC. Translated, it gives CASSFWLTDYNEQFF.

Ten or more counts support this clonotype. The V call is TRBV29-1, the J call TRBJ1-1; TRBD1 matches at 11 bases. V dropped 7 bases and J dropped 3; count of bases not matched to a gene: 7. The CDR3 loop spans 14 amino acids. Per germline, CDR1 SQVTM and CDR2 ANQGSEA. CDR3 bases: TGCAGCGGAAGGACAGGGGGCTTCGACACTGAAGCTTTCTTT. Translation: CSGRTGGFDTEAFF.

This clonotype was seen at least ten times. The chain joins TRBV7-2 to TRBJ2-4; TRBD2 matches at 7 bases. V lost 1 base and J lost 7; bases outside the gene matches: 4. Per germline, CDR1 SGHTA and CDR2 FQGNSA. This CDR3 is 14 amino acids long. This CDR3 reads CASSLVLAVNIQYF. The CDR3 nucleotides are TGTGCCAGCAGCTTAGTGCTAGCGGTGAACATTCAGTACTTC.

This clonotype was detected a few times. The V gene is TRBV20-1, the J gene TRBJ2-2; D may be TRBD1 or TRBD2 (6 bases each). CDR1 and CDR2 (germline): DFQATT, SNEGSKA (reference sequence). This CDR3 contains 13 residues. The CDR3 DNA sequence: TGCACCCTCCACAGGGAGGACACCGGGGAGCTGTTTTTT. The encoded protein is CTLHREDTGELFF.

This clonotype appeared many times. This chain connects TRBV6-1 to TRBJ2-7; D is unresolved. CDR1 is MNHNS and CDR2 is SASEGT in the germline V gene. This CDR3 has 12 amino acids. V lost 6 bases, J lost 5 bases, and 11 bases lay in between. The CDR3 sequence is CASSRRAHEQYF. In DNA, the CDR3 is TGTGCCAGCAGCCGCCGGGCCCACGAGCAGTACTTC.

There are many counts of this clonotype. V is TRBV12-3 or TRBV12-4 and J is TRBJ1-5; D gene unclear. Trimming removed 7 bases from V and 5 bases from J, with 9 bases in between. This CDR3 is 12 amino acids long. The CDR3 protein is CASTAVDQPQHF. CDR3 DNA sequence: TGTGCCAGCACCGCCGTTGATCAGCCCCAGCATTTT.

This clonotype was detected a few times. The chain couples TRBV27 to TRBJ2-2; a weak D match, TRBD2 (5 bases). Trimming shortened V by 2 bases and J by 8 bases, and 12 bases separated the two germline ends. Germline assignment: CDR1 MNHEY and CDR2 SMNVEV (reference sequence). This CDR3 region has 14 residues. The DNA for the CDR3 is TGTGCCAGCAGTTTAACCGCGTCGGGGGGGGAGCTGTTTTTT. Amino acids: CASSLTASGGELFF.

This clonotype appeared a few times. The rearrangement links TRBV10-3 to TRBJ2-7; D is perhaps TRBD2 (5 bases). CDR1 and CDR2 (germline): ENHRY, SYGVKD. Trimming pared 3 bases from V and 4 bases from J, leaving 10 bases between. The CDR3 is 13 residues long. The CDR3 loop reads CAISDLRTYEQYF. Written as DNA, the CDR3 is TGTGCCATCAGTGACTTGCGGACTTACGAGCAGTACTTC.

There are a few counts of this clonotype. V usage is TRBV20-1 and J usage is TRBJ2-7; 12 nucleotides match TRBD2. CDR3 size: 15 residues. Trimming removed 2 bases from V and 3 bases from J; junction bases left unmatched: 5. The V gene's germline CDR1 is DFQATT and CDR2 SNEGSKA (reference sequence). The CDR3 here is CSARRLAGAYYEQYF. The CDR3 DNA reads TGCAGTGCTAGACGACTAGCGGGGGCCTACTACGAGCAGTACTTC.